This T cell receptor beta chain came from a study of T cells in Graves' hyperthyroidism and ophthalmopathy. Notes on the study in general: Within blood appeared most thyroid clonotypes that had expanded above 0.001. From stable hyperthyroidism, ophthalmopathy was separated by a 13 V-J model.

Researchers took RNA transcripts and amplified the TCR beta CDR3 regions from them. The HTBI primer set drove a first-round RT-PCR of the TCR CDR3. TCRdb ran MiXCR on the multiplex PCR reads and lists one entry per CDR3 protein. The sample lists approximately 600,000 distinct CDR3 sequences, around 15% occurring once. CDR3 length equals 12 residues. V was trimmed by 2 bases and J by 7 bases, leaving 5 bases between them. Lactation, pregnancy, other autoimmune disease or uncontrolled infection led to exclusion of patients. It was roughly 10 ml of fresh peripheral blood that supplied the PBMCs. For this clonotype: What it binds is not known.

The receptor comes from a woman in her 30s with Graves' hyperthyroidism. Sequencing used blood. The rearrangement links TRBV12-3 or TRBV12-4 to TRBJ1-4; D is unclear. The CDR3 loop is CASSLFPEKLFF. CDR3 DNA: TGTGCCAGCAGTTTATTTCCTGAAAAACTGTTTTTT.